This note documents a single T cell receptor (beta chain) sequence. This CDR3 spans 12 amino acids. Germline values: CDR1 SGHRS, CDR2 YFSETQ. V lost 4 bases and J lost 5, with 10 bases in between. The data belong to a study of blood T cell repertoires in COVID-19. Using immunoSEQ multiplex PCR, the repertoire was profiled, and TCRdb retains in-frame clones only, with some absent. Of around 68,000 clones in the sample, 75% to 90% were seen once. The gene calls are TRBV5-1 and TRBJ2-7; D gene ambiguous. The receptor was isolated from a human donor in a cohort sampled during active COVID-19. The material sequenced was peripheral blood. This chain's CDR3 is CASSQNTNEQYF. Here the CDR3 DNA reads TGCGCCAGCAGCCAGAACACAAACGAGCAGTACTTC.